This T cell receptor (beta chain) was sequenced in a study of response to subunit inactivated influenza vaccine (dated by TCRdb to the late 2010s). With respect to the entire study: Deep quantitative profiling of the T cell receptor repertoire was used in the study to follow responses to a trivalent subunit inactivated influenza vaccine. The study at large found these results: It was suggested by the authors that each seasonal influenza vaccination may recruit only a limited number of new T cells.

The receptor library was made with RT-PCR. Sequenced using an Illumina HiSeq 2500. Starting from the raw public reads, TCRdb applied fastp trimming at Q25, assembled clones with MiXCR and retained in-frame beta chains. Rows are unified per CDR3 protein, each entry keeping the most common DNA and genes. Within this sample are just under 550,000 distinct CDR3 sequences, with 20% to 25% of them counted one time only. The ten largest clones add up to 2.5% to 3.5% of the sample. Trimming at the junction amounts to 2 bases on V and 1 base on J, and the germline ends lie 11 bases apart. The CDR3 has 15 amino acids, counting the end cysteine and phenylalanine. The only DNA kept is the CDR3, 45 bases in frame from the first base. Looking up the germline V gene yields CDR1 LGHNA and CDR2 YSLEER. In regard to this clonotype: Its antigen remains unidentified. Per-nucleotide qualities are absent, and no much larger clonotype sits a single base away.

This sample was also put to use in a study of T cells expressing NK-cell markers. As that second paper reports: TCR beta cDNA libraries were prepared using 5'RACE template switching, which introduced a universal primer site and unique molecular identifiers. In sorted CD3+CD56+NKG2C+, CD3+CD56+NKG2C- and CD3+CD56-NKG2C+ T-cell subsets from eight or nine donors, TCR beta-chain repertoires were profiled. Among the eight sequenced donors, seven were HCMV-seropositive and one was HCMV-seronegative. In several experiments an anti-gammadeltaTCR antibody was added to restrict sorting to alphabetaTCR-expressing T cells. In over five donors, the dominant CD3+CD56+NKG2C+ clonotypes were among the top 10 CD8+ clonotypes and accounted for about 1.0-7.5% of CD8+ T cells. Those dominant clonotypes were again the most abundant among CD3+CD56-NKG2C+ cells in four donors, at roughly 25-65%. Whether the expanded NKG2C-expressing T cell clones were specific for HCMV antigens was left unclear. Randomly selected healthy volunteers, three men and five women, were used as the eight sequenced donors. To determine HCMV serostatus, a commercial ELISA kit was used to detect HCMV-specific IgG in serum. Ficoll density gradient centrifugation was used to isolate peripheral blood mononuclear cells from blood. Magnetic immunoseparation with Miltenyi isolation kits was used to isolate CD4+ and CD8+ T cells from PBMC. Synthesis of cDNA was primed from the TCR beta constant segment and was followed by two consecutive PCR amplification steps. Illumina HiSeq 2000/2500, MiSeq or NextSeq was used to sequence libraries as 2 x 150 bp reads. MIGEC was used to demultiplex reads and group the reads by UMI, and MiTCR was used to assemble and quantify clonotypes. To exclude erroneous sequences, any TCR cDNA sequence not supported by at least two reads was discarded. The tcR package was used for downstream repertoire analysis, and clonotypes were matched between fractions using CDR3 nucleotide sequence together with V segment. VDJmatch was used to annotate antigen specificity against VDJdb, with one amino acid substitution in CDR3 permitted.

The sequence was collected from a man aged 45-65 years who received an inactivated influenza vaccine. Donor details come from another sample of the same person, matched by shared clones. The material sequenced was CD4+ T cells sorted from PBMCs, taken 12 days after vaccination. The rearranged segments are TRBV4-3 and TRBJ1-1, with a tentative D gene TRBD1 over 6 matching bases. Here is the DNA: TGCGCCAGCAGCCAAAGTGACAGGAGGAACACTGAAGCTTTCTTT. The translation is CASSQSDRRNTEAFF.